Sequencing of this T cell receptor beta chain was carried out in a study of regulatory T cells in long-lasting Graves disease. Arm-PCR of CDR3 regions and iRepertoire HTBI primers were used to build TCR beta libraries. Using its own MiXCR run on the multiplex PCR reads, TCRdb lists one record per CDR3 protein. The sample carries a few hundred thousand distinct CDR3 sequences, about a fifth recorded once. Time point noted: persistent/refractory GD, antithyroid drugs over 5 years with positive TRAb. The TCR library was made from RNA that had been extracted from PBMCs in TRIzol. The sample holds many counts of this clonotype. The CDR3 is 11 amino acids. V was shortened by 0 bases and J by 11 bases, with 7 bases between the two germline ends. CDR1 is SGHDN and CDR2 is FVKESK in the germline V gene.

This chain links TRBV14 with TRBJ1-1; D remains unclear. The source was peripheral blood mononuclear cells (PBMCs), collected when the disease was refractory, from a patient treated with antithyroid drugs. The clonotype was recovered from a female donor with Graves disease. CDR3 in DNA: TGTGCCAGCAGCCAAGAACGCATTGCTTTCTTT. Its translation is CASSQERIAFF.